Listed below are T cell receptor beta chains from one sample, sequenced in a study of blood T cell repertoires in COVID-19. Only in-frame clones appear in the TCRdb table, and some are missing; sequencing was by immunoSEQ multiplex PCR. This table holds approximately 100,000 clones, 80% to 95% found once. Sequencing was done on a sample of peripheral blood. The receptors here all came from a man between 50 and 59 years old with active COVID-19. Both conserved end residues are part of each CDR3. A D gene is named only where the DNA matches it firmly. Not every row has a clone size; where given, it reads once, few, many or a size class.

J gene	clone size	D gene	V gene	CDR3 DNA	CDR3 protein
TRBJ2-7	.	TRBD1	TRBV7-8	TGTGCCAGCAGCTTACACAGGACAGGCTACGAGCAGTACTTC	CASSLHRTGYEQYF
TRBJ2-7	once	TRBD1	TRBV19	TGTGCCAGTAGTGTCACAGGGGGCTCGACCGAGCAGTACTTC	CASSVTGGSTEQYF
TRBJ2-3	.	TRBD2	TRBV5-1	TGCGCCAGCAGCTTGGTACCGGGAGGGTGGGATACGCAGTATTTT	CASSLVPGGWDTQYF
TRBJ1-5	.	.	TRBV6-5	TGTGCCAGCAGTTACTCGGGCAGCAATCAGCCCCAGCATTTT	CASSYSGSNQPQHF
TRBJ2-4	.	.	TRBV28	TGTGCCAGCAGTTTAAGGGGGACGCTAGCCAAAAACATTCAGTACTTC	CASSLRGTLAKNIQYF
TRBJ2-1	few	TRBD2	TRBV5-1	TGCGCCAGCAGCGTGACTAGCGGGAAGATCAATGAGCAGTTCTTC	CASSVTSGKINEQFF
TRBJ1-1	.	.	TRBV27	TGTGCCAGCAGCTGGGCCCACCTGAACACTGAAGCTTTCTTT	CASSWAHLNTEAFF
TRBJ2-2	.	.	TRBV18	TGTGCCAGCTCACCAGGTCTCAGCACCGGGGAGCTGTTTTTT	CASSPGLSTGELFF
TRBJ1-2	.	.	TRBV30	TGTGCCTGGAGTGTACATCAGGGGTACTACACCTTC	CAWSVHQGYYTF
TRBJ1-2	.	.	TRBV19	TGTGCCAGCAATTACGGCTATGGCTACACCTTC	CASNYGYGYTF
TRBJ2-2	.	TRBD1	TRBV2	TGTGCCAGCAATTTGGGACAGGGGGATGGGTTGTTTTTT	CASNLGQGDGLFF
TRBJ1-1	.	.	TRBV5-1	TGCGCCAGCAGCTCACAGACAGGCTCGACTGAAGCTTTCTTT	CASSSQTGSTEAFF
TRBJ1-5	.	.	TRBV19	TGTGCCAGTAGTGCCCAGGGGAATCAGCCCCAGCATTTT	CASSAQGNQPQHF
TRBJ2-3	.	TRBD2	TRBV27	TGTGCCAGCAGTCTTCTCCCGAGACCTAGCGGGAGTACAGATACGCAGTATTTT	CASSLLPRPSGSTDTQYF
TRBJ2-3	.	.	TRBV30	TGTGCCTGGAGTGTAGAACTGACTAGCACAGATACGCAGTATTTT	CAWSVELTSTDTQYF
TRBJ2-1	.	TRBD2	TRBV19	TGTGCCAGTACCAGCGTCGGGACTAACTACAATGAGCAGTTCTTC	CASTSVGTNYNEQFF
TRBJ1-5	.	.	TRBV21-1	TGTGCCAGCAGCAGCGGGGGGGCGAGCAATCAGCCCCAGCATTTT	CASSSGGASNQPQHF
TRBJ2-1	.	.	TRBV7-9	TGTGCCAGCAGCCCCGACTGGACAAGTTACAATGAGCAGTTCTTC	CASSPDWTSYNEQFF
TRBJ1-2	.	.	TRBV5-1	TGCGCCAGCAGCTTGCCGGGGGATGGCTACACCTTC	CASSLPGDGYTF
TRBJ1-3	.	.	TRBV19	TGTGCCAGTAGTAGGGGAGCAGCTGGAAACACCATATATTTT	CASSRGAAGNTIYF
TRBJ1-4	.	TRBD1	TRBV29-1	TGCAGCGTCGGACAGGGATTTGCTAATGAAAAACTGTTTTTT	CSVGQGFANEKLFF
TRBJ2-5	few	.	TRBV27	TGTGCCAGCAGTCCGGACACGCCGGAGGAGACCCAGTACTTC	CASSPDTPEETQYF
TRBJ1-5	.	.	TRBV11-2	TGTGCCAGCAGCGCGGGCCTAGGGTATCAGCCCCAGCATTTT	CASSAGLGYQPQHF
TRBJ2-2	.	.	TRBV19	TGTGCCAGTAGTATGAGTGGGAGCAACACCGGGGAGCTGTTTTTT	CASSMSGSNTGELFF
TRBJ1-5	.	.	TRBV5-1	TGCGCCAGCAGCTTTGGAGGGCTCCGGGACGGGGGATACAATCAGCCCCAGCATTTT	CASSFGGLRDGGYNQPQHF
TRBJ1-4	.	.	TRBV5-1	TGCGCCAGCAGCGCTCCTCAGTTTGAAAAACTGTTTTTT	CASSAPQFEKLFF
TRBJ2-1	once	TRBD2	TRBV10-3	TGTGCCATCAGTTGGACTAGCGGGGTTTCCTCCTACAATGAGCAGTTCTTC	CAISWTSGVSSYNEQFF
TRBJ1-5	.	.	TRBV10-3	TGTGCCATCAGTGATGGGCAGGGTGGTCAGCCCCAGCATTTT	CAISDGQGGQPQHF
TRBJ1-1	.	.	TRBV7-3	TGTGCCAGCAGCTTAACGTTTCTGGGGGCTGGCACTGAAGCTTTCTTT	CASSLTFLGAGTEAFF
TRBJ2-7	.	TRBD1	TRBV2	TGTGCCAGCAGGACCGGGACAGGGAGGTTGCACGAGCAGTACTTC	CASRTGTGRLHEQYF
TRBJ2-7	.	TRBD2	TRBV7-2	TGTGCCAGCAGCTTACTAGCGGGAGGCGAGCAGTACTTC	CASSLLAGGEQYF
TRBJ1-5	.	.	TRBV30	TGTGCCTGGAGTTGGTACGGGACAAAAAATCAGCCCCAGCATTTT	CAWSWYGTKNQPQHF
TRBJ1-1	.	TRBD1	TRBV7-2	TGTGCCAGCAGCTTGAACAGGGGGGATGCTTTCTTT	CASSLNRGDAFF
TRBJ1-6	.	.	TRBV7-9	TGTGCCAGCAGCCAACAGGGAAGGGGTTCACCCCTCCACTTT	CASSQQGRGSPLHF
TRBJ1-1	.	.	TRBV5-1	TGCGCCAGCAGCTTGGTTATTGGACAAACCATGAACACTGAAGCTTTCTTT	CASSLVIGQTMNTEAFF
TRBJ2-5	.	.	TRBV30	TGTGCCTGGAGTCTGGCAAGGGTCCCCCCGGGGGAGACCCAGTACTTC	CAWSLARVPPGETQYF
TRBJ2-7	.	.	TRBV28	TGTGCCAGCAGTTCCTATGGGCCCGACTCCTACGAGCAGTACTTC	CASSSYGPDSYEQYF
TRBJ2-1	.	.	TRBV10-1	TGCGCCAGCGGGAGAGGGAGTGAGCAGTTCTTC	CASGRGSEQFF
TRBJ1-2	.	TRBD1	TRBV6-5	TGTGCCAGCAGCTCGACAGGGTCCTATGGCTACACCTTC	CASSSTGSYGYTF
TRBJ1-4	.	.	TRBV28	TGTGCCAGCAGTACCCAAGGACAGAGTAATGAAAAACTGTTTTTT	CASSTQGQSNEKLFF
TRBJ1-4	.	.	TRBV4-1	TGCGCCAGCAGCCAAGTTGCACAGGAGAATGAAAAACTGTTTTTT	CASSQVAQENEKLFF
TRBJ2-1	.	TRBD2	TRBV6-2/TRBV6-3	TGTGCCAGCAGTTACGCGGGAGGACCTTACAATGAGCAGTTCTTC	CASSYAGGPYNEQFF
TRBJ1-1	.	TRBD1	TRBV27	TGTGCCAGCAGTGAAGCTGCAACAGGGGTGGCTGAAGCTTTCTTT	CASSEAATGVAEAFF
TRBJ2-2	.	.	TRBV3-1/TRBV3-2	TGTGCCAGCAGCATAGGGGGAACCGGGGAGCTGTTTTTT	CASSIGGTGELFF
TRBJ1-5	.	.	TRBV7-8	TGTGCCAGCAGCTATACAAGGGGAATCAATCAGCCCCAGCATTTT	CASSYTRGINQPQHF
TRBJ1-2	.	.	TRBV15	TGTGCCACCAGCAGGTCGACAGTCGGCTACACCTTC	CATSRSTVGYTF
TRBJ1-5	.	.	TRBV27	TGTGCCAGCAGTTTCGGCAGGAATAGCAATCAGCCCCAGCATTTT	CASSFGRNSNQPQHF
TRBJ2-5	.	.	TRBV10-3	TGTGCCACAGGGACAGCCGCTCGGGGGGGAGGAGAGACCCAGTACTTC	CATGTAARGGGETQYF
TRBJ2-1	.	.	TRBV19	TGTGCCAGTAGTATAGAAAGGACTTCCAATGAGCAGTTCTTC	CASSIERTSNEQFF
TRBJ2-7	.	TRBD1	TRBV28	TGTGCCAGCAGCTTGGCCGGGACAGGGCGCGTCGAGCAGTACTTC	CASSLAGTGRVEQYF
TRBJ2-5	.	TRBD2	TRBV5-1	TGCGCCAGCAGCCTGTTCCTAGCGGGGCAAGAGACCCAGTACTTC	CASSLFLAGQETQYF
TRBJ2-7	.	TRBD1	TRBV30	TGTGCCTGGAGTGTAGGGACAGGGGCGCTTGAGCAGTACTTC	CAWSVGTGALEQYF